A single T cell receptor (beta chain) is shown here with its context. The data derive from a study of OX40 agonist ivuxolimab in advanced cancers. Study overall: Patients received the agonistic anti-OX40 (CD134) antibody ivuxolimab. Patients were infused with ivuxolimab every 2 weeks at 0.01 to 10 mg/kg. The diagnoses of dose-escalation patients were hepatocellular carcinoma, melanoma, renal cell or head and neck cancer.

Assay: immunoSEQ multiplex PCR; the TCRdb copy retains only in-frame clones and omits some. The data contain 60,000 to 90,000 clones, roughly 90% of them seen just once; the ten biggest clones take up more than 0.3%. From germline, CDR1 is SGHNT and CDR2 YYREEE (reference sequence). The CDR3 has 14 amino acids. V was cut by 3 bases and J by 5 bases, with 13 bases left in between. The chain uses TRBV5-4 and TRBJ2-3; D gene unclear. This receptor was taken from an adult with an advanced solid tumor such as melanoma, head and neck, liver or kidney cancer. The sample here was CD4+ or CD8+ T cells sorted from blood, taken in a trial of the OX40 agonist ivuxolimab. DNA for the CDR3: TGTGCCAGCAGCTCCATGGGAATTCTAGATACGCAGTATTTT. This gives the protein CASSSMGILDTQYF.